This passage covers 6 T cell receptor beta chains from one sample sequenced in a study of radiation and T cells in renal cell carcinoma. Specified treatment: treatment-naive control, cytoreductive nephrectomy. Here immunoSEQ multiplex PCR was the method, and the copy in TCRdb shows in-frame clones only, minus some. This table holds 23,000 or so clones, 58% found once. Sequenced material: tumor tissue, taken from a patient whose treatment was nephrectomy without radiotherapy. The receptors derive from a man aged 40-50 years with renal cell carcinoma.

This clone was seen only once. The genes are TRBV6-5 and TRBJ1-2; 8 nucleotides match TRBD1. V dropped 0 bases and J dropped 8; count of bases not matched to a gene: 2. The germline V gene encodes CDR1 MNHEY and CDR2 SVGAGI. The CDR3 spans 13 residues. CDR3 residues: CASSYSTGEGYTF. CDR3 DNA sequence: TGTGCCAGCAGTTACTCGACAGGGGAGGGCTACACCTTC.

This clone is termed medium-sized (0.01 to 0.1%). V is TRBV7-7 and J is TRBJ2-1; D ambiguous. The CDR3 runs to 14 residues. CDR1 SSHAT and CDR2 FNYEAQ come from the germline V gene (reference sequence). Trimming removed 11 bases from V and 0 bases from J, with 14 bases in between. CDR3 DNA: TGTGCCGTACAGATACAGAGCTCCTACAATGAGCAGTTCTTC. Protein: CAVQIQSSYNEQFF.

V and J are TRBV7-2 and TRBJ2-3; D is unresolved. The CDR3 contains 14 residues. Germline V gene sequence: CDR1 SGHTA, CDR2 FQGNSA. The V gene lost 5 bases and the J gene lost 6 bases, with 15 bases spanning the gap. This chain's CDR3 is CASSVPHLGDTQYF. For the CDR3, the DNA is TGTGCCAGCAGCGTACCTCACCTGGGGGATACGCAGTATTTT.

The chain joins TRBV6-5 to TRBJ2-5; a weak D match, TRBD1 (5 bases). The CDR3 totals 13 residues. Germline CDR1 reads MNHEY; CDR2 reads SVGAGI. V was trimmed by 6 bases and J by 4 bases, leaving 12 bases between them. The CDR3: CASRPGLGETQYF. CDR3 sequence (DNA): TGTGCCAGCAGACCAGGGTTGGGAGAGACCCAGTACTTC.

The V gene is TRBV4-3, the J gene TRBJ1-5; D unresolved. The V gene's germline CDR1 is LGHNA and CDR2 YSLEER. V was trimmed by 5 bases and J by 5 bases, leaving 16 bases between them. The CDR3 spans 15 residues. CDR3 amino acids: CASSGNWGRDQPQHF. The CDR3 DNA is TGCGCCAGCAGCGGGAATTGGGGTCGGGATCAGCCCCAGCATTTT.

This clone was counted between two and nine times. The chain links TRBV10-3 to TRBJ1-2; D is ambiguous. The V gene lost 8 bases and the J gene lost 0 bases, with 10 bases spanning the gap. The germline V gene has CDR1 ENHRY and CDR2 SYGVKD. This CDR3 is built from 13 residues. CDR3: CAISADANYGYTF. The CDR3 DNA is TGTGCCATCTCTGCCGACGCTAACTATGGCTACACCTTC.